Below, 32 T cell receptor beta chains from the same sample are listed, as sequenced in a study of T cells in women clearing cervical HPV infection. Some clones are missing from TCRdb's copy, which holds only in-frame ones; the method was immunoSEQ multiplex PCR. This sample's clone table lists more than 20,000 clones. Sequencing used blood buffy coat. The receptors stem from a woman aged 18 to 75 with a cervical HPV16 infection that either progressed to CIN3+ or cleared (not recorded which).

Worth noting for this clone: The CDR3 end falls 3 residues outside the read, so it is completed with the germline J gene. The chain combines TRBV9 with TRBJ2-1; D gene unclear. Germline V gives CDR1 SGDLS, CDR2 YYNGEE. CDR3 size: 14 residues. Trimming pared 2 bases from V and 7 bases from J, leaving 13 bases between. CDR3: CASSVRNDGNEQFF. CDR3 DNA, as far as it was read: TGTGCCAGCAGCGTGAGGAACGACGGGAATGAG.

A word on this clone: The sequenced fragment ends 3 residues before the CDR3 boundary, so the rest is inferred from the germline J gene. The chain recombines TRBV6-2 or TRBV6-3 with TRBJ2-1; 13 positions match TRBD2. V lost 6 bases and J lost 8; bases outside the gene matches: 10. CDR3 length: 16 amino acids. Germline V gene data show CDR1 as MNHEY and CDR2 as SVGEGT. The CDR3 DNA, read in part, is TGTGCCAGCAGCGACCCGACTAGCGGGGGGTTCGATGAG. Protein: CASSDPTSGGFDE. The entire CDR3 reads CASSDPTSGGFDEQFF.

Regarding this clone: From the germline J gene comes the end of the CDR3, since the read stops 3 residues before it. The V call is TRBV12-3 or TRBV12-4, the J call TRBJ1-2; no clear D. V was trimmed by 5 bases and J by 7 bases, leaving 8 bases between them. There are 11 residues in the CDR3. CDR3 DNA, as far as it was read: TGTGCCAGCAGTGAGGGTGGTGGC. Protein product: CASSEGGG. The full CDR3 reads CASSEGGGYTF.

Worth noting for this clone: The CDR3 extends 3 residues past the end of the read, so its final part is completed from the germline J gene. J is TRBJ2-5 and V is TRBV7-3, with a weak D call TRBD1 (6 bases). This CDR3 comprises 15 residues. The V gene's germline CDR1 is SGHTA and CDR2 FQGTGA. V lost 5 bases and J 1 base, leaving 14 bases between the germline ends. Incomplete CDR3 DNA: TGTGCCAGCAGCCCCGGACAGACAGCCCAAGAGACC. Translation gives CASSPGQTAQET. The CDR3 in its entirety is CASSPGQTAQETQYF.

To note about this clone: The read terminates 3 residues ahead of where the CDR3 ends, so the germline J gene completes it. The J gene is TRBJ1-1, the V gene TRBV19, with a weak D call TRBD1 (5 bases). Trimming left V 5 bases short and J 2 bases short, with 9 bases between. The CDR3 runs 13 residues. Germline lookup yields CDR1 LNHDA and CDR2 SQIVND (reference sequence). The CDR3 loop is CASSGQGNTEAFF. CDR3 DNA (partial): TGTGCCAGTAGTGGCCAGGGCAACACTGAA.

Turning to this clone: The read stops 3 residues short of the end of the CDR3; the missing end is completed from the germline J gene. The chain uses TRBV19 and TRBJ2-7; D is ambiguous. Trimming shortened V by 2 bases and J by 0 bases, and 11 bases separated the two germline ends. Germline V CDR1 and CDR2: LNHDA, SQIVND (reference sequence). CDR3 length: 15 amino acids. CDR3 DNA (partial): TGTGCCAGTAGTATATTAGCCGAGAGCTCCTACGAG. Translation: CASSILAESSYE. Given in full, the CDR3 is CASSILAESSYEQYF.

Note on this clone: The read ends 3 residues before the CDR3 terminus; that terminus is restored from the germline J gene. The chain carries TRBV2 and TRBJ2-2, with 11 nucleotides matching TRBD1. Germline assignment: CDR1 SNHLY and CDR2 FYNNEI. This CDR3 region has 15 residues. The sequenced part of the CDR3 DNA is TGTGCCAGCAGCCGGGACAGGGGGACTAATGAAAAG. It encodes CASSRDRGTNEK. From start to end, the CDR3 is CASSRDRGTNEKLFF.

Concerning this clone itself: The read is 3 residues too short to cover the CDR3 end, so that end is filled in from the germline J gene. The chain uses TRBV11-1 and TRBJ2-7, with D perhaps TRBD2 (6 bases). This CDR3 is built from 14 residues. Germline CDR1 is SGHAT and CDR2 is FQDESV (reference sequence). V lost 0 bases, J lost 2 bases, and 8 bases lay in between. The covered CDR3 bases are TGTGCCAGCAGCTTAGCACTAGCAGCCTACGAG. As protein: CASSLALAAYE. The whole CDR3 region reads CASSLALAAYEQYF.

Remarks on this clone: Read data end 3 residues before the CDR3 end; the end is taken from the germline J gene. V and J are TRBV30 and TRBJ1-1, with TRBD1 matching 8 bases. The CDR3 spans 12 residues. Germline V gives CDR1 GTSNPN, CDR2 SVGIG (reference sequence). V lost 2 bases, J lost 4 bases, and 0 bases stayed unmatched. CDR3 in amino acids: CAWSQGATEAFF. The CDR3 DNA, read in part, is TGTGCCTGGAGTCAGGGGGCCACTGAA.

Details on this clone: The read is 3 residues too short to cover the CDR3 end, so that end is filled in from the germline J gene. This chain joins TRBV19 and TRBJ2-7; D is unresolved. This CDR3 region has 13 residues. CDR1 and CDR2 (germline): LNHDA, SQIVND (reference sequence). Between the trimmed V and J ends, which lost 8 bases and 0 bases, there was a span of 11 bases. The covered CDR3 bases are TGTGCCAGTTCCAGTAACCCCTCCTACGAG. Translation gives CASSSNPSYE. The CDR3 in its entirety is CASSSNPSYEQYF.

About this clone itself: With the read ending 3 residues before the CDR3 end, the germline J gene is used to fill in that end. The chain couples TRBV30 to TRBJ2-1; 10 bases fit TRBD2. Germline V gene data show CDR1 as GTSNPN and CDR2 as SVGIG (reference sequence). The CDR3 length is 13 residues. V trimming: 2 bases; J trimming: 6 bases; junction bases outside the gene matches: 1. The covered CDR3 bases are TGTGCCTGGAGTCGGACTAGCGGCAATGAG. It codes for CAWSRTSGNE. The full CDR3 protein reads CAWSRTSGNEQFF.

In the case of this clone: The DNA ends 3 residues before the CDR3 does, and the rest of the CDR3 is filled in from the germline J gene. The chain carries TRBV6-4 and TRBJ1-6; D possibly corresponds to TRBD1 (6 bases). The CDR3 contains 15 residues. Trimming shortened V by 4 bases and J by 7 bases, and 14 bases separated the two germline ends. Germline V gives CDR1 MRHNA, CDR2 SNTAGT. The CDR3 sequence: CASSATQGNNSPLHF. The sequenced part of the CDR3 DNA is TGTGCCAGCAGTGCTACCCAGGGGAACAATTCACCC.

On this clone: The sequenced fragment ends 3 residues before the CDR3 boundary, so the rest is inferred from the germline J gene. The rearrangement uses TRBV7-2 and TRBJ1-2, with D maybe TRBD1 (6 bases). V was trimmed by 7 bases and J by 2 bases, leaving 11 bases between them. This CDR3 has 13 amino acids. CDR1 SGHTA and CDR2 FQGNSA come from the germline V gene. CDR3 DNA (partial): TGTGCCAGCACCACTCAGGGGAACTATGGC. Translated, it gives CASTTQGNYG. Given in full, the CDR3 is CASTTQGNYGYTF.

To note about this clone: Read sequence stops 3 residues before the CDR3 end, and the germline J gene provides the missing end. The chain links TRBV15 to TRBJ2-2; 10 bases agree with TRBD2. Germline V CDR1 and CDR2: LNHNV, YYDKDF (reference sequence). This CDR3 is built from 15 residues. Losses at the gene ends were 3 bases for V and 3 bases for J; bases not matched to a gene: 1. The part of the CDR3 DNA that was read is TGTGCCACCAGCAGGAGCGGGAGGGACACCGGGGAG. It is translated as CATSRSGRDTGE. The full CDR3 is CATSRSGRDTGELFF.

For this clone: The CDR3 end is not reached by the read, which stops 3 residues before it; the germline J gene fills it in. The chain links TRBV29-1 to TRBJ2-1, with TRBD2 matching over 10 bases. CDR3 length equals 16 residues. Trimming at V came to 0 bases and at J to 7 bases, leaving 9 bases not matched to a gene. Germline V gene lookup returns CDR1 SQVTM and CDR2 ANQGSEA. This chain's CDR3 is CSVEEPSGRYANEQFF. The sequenced part of the CDR3 DNA is TGCAGCGTTGAAGAACCTAGCGGGAGATACGCAAATGAG.

Partial CDR3 DNA: TGTGCCAGCAGGCTGGACGTTGGGGCAGCTGAA. Amino acids: CASRLDVGAAE. Given in full, the CDR3 is CASRLDVGAAEAFF. This chain connects TRBV2 to TRBJ1-1; a weak D match, TRBD1 (5 bases). The sequence runs out 3 residues before the end of the CDR3; the remainder is reconstructed from the germline J gene. This CDR3 spans 14 amino acids. CDR1 is SNHLY and CDR2 is FYNNEI in the germline V gene. Deletions cut 6 bases from V and 6 bases from J, with 17 bases between. Filled out from reference TRBV2 and TRBJ1-1, the complete variable domain reads EPEVTQTPSHQVTQMGQEVILRCVPISNHLYFYWYRQILGQKVEFLVSFYNNEISEKSEIFDDQFSVERPDGSNFTLKIRSTKLEDSAMYFCASRLDVGAAEAFFGQGTRLTVV.

As to this clone: The CDR3 end falls 3 residues outside the read, so it is completed with the germline J gene. The chain employs TRBV10-3 and TRBJ2-3, with D perhaps matching TRBD2 (5 bases). V was clipped by 7 bases and J by 2 bases, with 10 bases between them. The CDR3 sequence is 13 residues long. Germline V gives CDR1 ENHRY, CDR2 SYGVKD. Partial CDR3 DNA: TGTGCCATCACAGCGGATATCACAGATACG. This sequence encodes CAITADITDT. The whole CDR3 region reads CAITADITDTQYF.

As to this clone: The read halts 3 residues ahead of the CDR3 end, with the missing end drawn from the germline J gene. The rearrangement uses TRBV7-9 and TRBJ2-7; D not certain. The CDR3 contains 13 residues. Trimming cost V 4 bases and J 4 bases, with 11 bases left between them. Germline loops: CDR1 SEHNR, CDR2 FQNEAQ (reference sequence). The CDR3 bases that were read are TGTGCCAGCAGCTCCGCTTACAGTTACGAG. This translates into CASSSAYSYE. The whole CDR3 is CASSSAYSYEQYF.

The CDR3 protein is CSVIKPGQQETQYF. The CDR3 bases that were read are TGCAGCGTTATTAAGCCGGGACAGCAAGAGACC. V and J are TRBV29-1 and TRBJ2-5; TRBD1 matches 7 bases. The read halts 3 residues ahead of the CDR3 end, with the missing end drawn from the germline J gene. CDR3 size: 14 residues. Germline trimming cut 5 bases from V and 2 bases from J; bases unmatched to any gene: 8. The germline CDR1 and CDR2 sequences are SQVTM and ANQGSEA.

Remarks on this clone: Sequencing ends 3 residues short of the CDR3 end; the germline J gene provides the rest. This sequence joins TRBV5-1 and TRBJ2-2, with D uncertain. CDR3 length equals 15 residues. Trimming stripped 0 bases from V and 0 bases from J, with 6 bases between. Germline V gene lookup returns CDR1 SGHRS and CDR2 YFSETQ. The part of the CDR3 DNA that was read is TGCGCCAGCAGCTTGGAAGAGGCGAACACCGGGGAG. Translation: CASSLEEANTGE. The complete CDR3 sequence is CASSLEEANTGELFF.

Concerning this clone itself: The CDR3 end lies 3 residues beyond the end of the read and is filled in from the germline J gene. This rearrangement joins TRBV10-3 to TRBJ2-7; 9 bases fit TRBD2. There are 14 residues in the CDR3. CDR1 is ENHRY, CDR2 SYGVKD, per germline. After removal of 5 bases from V and 3 bases from J, the junction contained 5 bases not matched to a gene. CDR3 bases read: TGTGCCATCAGTTCCGGGACTAGCTTCTACGAG. It is translated as CAISSGTSFYE. The whole CDR3 protein is CAISSGTSFYEQYF.

Comment on this clone: The read finishes 3 residues shy of the CDR3 end, and the germline J gene is used to complete it. The chain recombines TRBV28 with TRBJ2-1, with 9 bases matching TRBD1. This CDR3 spans 16 amino acids. The germline CDR1 and CDR2 sequences are MDHEN and SYDVKM. The V and J ends lost 5 bases and 3 bases, in that order; junction bases with no gene match: 8. The CDR3: CASSPSGQGIYNEQFF. The sequenced CDR3 bases are TGTGCCAGCAGTCCCTCGGGACAGGGCATCTACAATGAG.

Turning to this clone: The CDR3 end is not reached by the read, which stops 3 residues before it; the germline J gene fills it in. The V call is TRBV30, the J call TRBJ2-2; D might be TRBD1 (6 bases). The CDR3 sequence is 13 residues long. The V and J ends lost 8 bases and 3 bases respectively, with 13 bases between them. CDR1 is GTSNPN and CDR2 is SVGIG in the germline V gene (reference sequence). The part of the CDR3 DNA that was read is TGTGCCGGCTCCAGGGGAGACACCGGGGAG. The encoded protein is CAGSRGDTGE. The CDR3, in full, reads CAGSRGDTGELFF.

As to this clone: A junction end diverges from the germline sequence, so it may reflect a read error. Read coverage stops 3 residues before the CDR3 terminus; the germline J gene supplies the remainder. V is TRBV7-3 and J is TRBJ2-3, with 7 bases aligning to TRBD2. Germline V gives CDR1 SGHTA, CDR2 FQGTGA. This CDR3 has 14 residues. CDR3 sequence reads: CTSSSGTIPETQYF. CDR3 DNA, as far as it was read: TGTACCAGCAGCTCAGGGACTATCCCAGAGACG.

With regard to this clone: The read terminates 3 residues before the CDR3 end, so the remaining end is supplied by the germline J gene. The chain uses TRBV4-1 and TRBJ2-3, with a possible D match to TRBD1 (6 bases). Trimming removed 2 bases at V and 2 bases at J, with 8 bases between. The CDR3 is 14 residues long. From germline, CDR1 is MGHRA and CDR2 YSYEKL. The CDR3 loop is CASSQRTVTDTQYF. CDR3 DNA, as far as it was read: TGCGCCAGCAGCCAAAGGACAGTCACAGATACG.

The CDR3 sequence is CAWSAITNTEAFF. CDR3 DNA, as far as it was read: TGTGCCTGGAGCGCCATAACTAACACTGAA. The chain carries TRBV30 and TRBJ1-1; D ambiguous. Sequencing ends 3 residues short of the CDR3 end; the germline J gene provides the rest. The germline V gene has CDR1 GTSNPN and CDR2 SVGIG (reference sequence). The CDR3 consists of 13 residues. Trimming removed 3 bases from V and 2 bases from J, with 10 bases in between.

Concerning this clone: The read comes to an end 3 residues before the CDR3 does, leaving the germline J gene to fill in the end. The sample holds other DNA sequences that translate to the same CDR3. This chain uses TRBV5-6 with TRBJ2-1; no firm D call. V lost 2 bases and J lost 1, with 7 bases in between. The CDR3 runs 14 residues. Germline V gene data show CDR1 as SGHDT and CDR2 as YYEEEE. The part of the CDR3 DNA that was read is TGTGCCAGCAGCTTTCAAGGTTCCTACAATGAG. Encoded protein: CASSFQGSYNE. The entire CDR3 protein reads CASSFQGSYNEQFF.

Comment on this clone: The read ends 3 residues before the CDR3 terminus; that terminus is restored from the germline J gene. The chain has TRBV18 and TRBJ1-5, with 8 bases fitting TRBD1. The CDR3 loop spans 15 amino acids. The V gene end was trimmed by 5 bases and the J gene end by 9 bases; junction bases not matched to a gene: 12. CDR1 is KGHSH and CDR2 is LQKENI in the germline V gene. The CDR3 reads CASSGDRGGVSPQHF. Incomplete CDR3 DNA: TGTGCCAGCTCAGGAGACAGGGGCGGTGTTTCGCCC.

In the case of this clone: From the germline J gene comes the end of the CDR3, since the read stops 3 residues before it. The chain recombines TRBV6-1 with TRBJ1-1, with 7 bases aligning to TRBD1. Germline CDR1 and CDR2: MNHNS and SASEGT. The V segment lost 4 bases and the J segment 3 bases; nucleotides outside the gene matches: 5. The CDR3 loop spans 14 amino acids. CDR3 bases read: TGTGCCAGCAGTGCCCCCGACAGGGACACTGAA. Its protein is CASSAPDRDTE. The whole CDR3 protein is CASSAPDRDTEAFF.

CDR3 amino acids: CASSPLTSQETQYF. CDR3 DNA (partial): TGTGCCAGCAGTCCTCTCACTAGTCAAGAGACC. This chain uses TRBV2 with TRBJ2-5; tentatively, D is TRBD2 (5 bases). The read comes to an end 3 residues before the CDR3 does, leaving the germline J gene to fill in the end. CDR3 length equals 14 residues. Per germline, CDR1 SNHLY and CDR2 FYNNEI. Trimming removed 5 bases from V and 2 bases from J, with 12 bases in between.

CDR3 DNA, as far as it was read: TGTGCCAGCAGCACCTCCTCAAAACCGGGACAGGGGGCTGGA. Translated, it gives CASSTSSKPGQGAG. Given in full, the CDR3 is CASSTSSKPGQGAGIYF. The rearrangement uses TRBV9 and TRBJ1-3; 12 nucleotides align to TRBD1. The CDR3 extends 3 residues past the end of the read, so its final part is completed from the germline J gene. The CDR3 spans 17 residues. CDR1 is SGDLS, CDR2 YYNGEE, per germline. The full variable domain, with the rest looked up from reference TRBV9 and TRBJ1-3, is DSGVTQTPKHLITATGQRVTLRCSPRSGDLSVYWYQQSLDQGLQFLIQYYNGEERAKGNILERFSAQQFPDLHSELNLSSLELGDSALYFCASSTSSKPGQGAGIYFGEGSWLTVV.

On this clone itself: The read finishes 3 residues shy of the CDR3 end, and the germline J gene is used to complete it. The rearrangement uses TRBV29-1 and TRBJ2-1; a possible D gene is TRBD1 (6 bases). Trimming pared 6 bases from V and 8 bases from J, leaving 14 bases between. Germline loops: CDR1 SQVTM, CDR2 ANQGSEA. This CDR3 has 12 amino acids. CDR3 DNA, as far as it was read: TGCAGCGTCCGGGTCTCAGGGGATGAG. Its protein product is CSVRVSGDE. The whole CDR3 sequence reads CSVRVSGDEQFF.